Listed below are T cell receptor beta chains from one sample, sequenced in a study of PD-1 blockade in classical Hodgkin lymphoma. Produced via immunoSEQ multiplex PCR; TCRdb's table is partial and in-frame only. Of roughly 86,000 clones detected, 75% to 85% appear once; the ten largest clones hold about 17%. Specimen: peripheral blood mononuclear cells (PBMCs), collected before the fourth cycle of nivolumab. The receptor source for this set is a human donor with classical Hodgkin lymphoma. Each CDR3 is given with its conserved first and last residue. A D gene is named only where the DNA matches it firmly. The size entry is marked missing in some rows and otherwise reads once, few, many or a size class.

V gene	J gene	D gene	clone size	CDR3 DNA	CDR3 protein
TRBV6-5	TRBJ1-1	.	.	TGTGCCAGCACCCTTATATCCGGAGGGAACACTGAAGCTTTCTTT	CASTLISGGNTEAFF
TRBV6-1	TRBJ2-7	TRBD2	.	TGTGCCAGCAGGGGAGCGGGGAGCTACGAGCAGTACTTC	CASRGAGSYEQYF
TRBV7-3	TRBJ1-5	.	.	TGTGCCAGCAGCTTAGACCGAGATCAGCCCCAGCATTTT	CASSLDRDQPQHF
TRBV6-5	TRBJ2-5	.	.	TGTGCCACCAGTCGGCAAGAGACCCAGTACTTC	CATSRQETQYF
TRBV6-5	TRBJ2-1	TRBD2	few	TGTGCCAGCAGTTACGGTAGCGGGGGTTACAATGAGCAGTTCTTC	CASSYGSGGYNEQFF
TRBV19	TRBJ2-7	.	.	TGTGCCACTTCCCTGACAGGCCAAGCTAGCTACGAGCAGTACTTC	CATSLTGQASYEQYF
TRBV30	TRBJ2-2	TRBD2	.	TGTGCCTGGAGTCGTCGAGCGGGAGGTACCGGGGAGCTGTTTTTT	CAWSRRAGGTGELFF
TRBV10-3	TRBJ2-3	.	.	TGTGCCATCGGGGTGAGCACAGATACGCAGTATTTT	CAIGVSTDTQYF
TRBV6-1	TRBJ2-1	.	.	TGTGCCAGCAGTCCCGAGGTCTTTTCCTACAATGAGCAGTTCTTC	CASSPEVFSYNEQFF
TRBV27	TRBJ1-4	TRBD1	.	TGTGCCAGCAGTTTCAACGCAGGGGGTGAAAAACTGTTTTTT	CASSFNAGGEKLFF
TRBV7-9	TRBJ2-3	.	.	TGTGCCAGCAGCCCTCTGGACAGAGGGAACACAGATACGCAGTATTTT	CASSPLDRGNTDTQYF
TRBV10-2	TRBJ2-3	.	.	TGCGTACGGAGGGACCATAGCACAGATACGCAGTATTTT	CVRRDHSTDTQYF
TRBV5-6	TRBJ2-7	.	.	TGTGCCAGCAGCTTGGACGGCTACGAGCAGTACTTC	CASSLDGYEQYF
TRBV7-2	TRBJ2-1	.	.	TGTGCCAGCAGCTTTGACGGGCGGCTCTATGAGCAGTTCTTC	CASSFDGRLYEQFF
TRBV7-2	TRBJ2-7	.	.	TGTGCCAGCAGCCTGAACAGGGTTCCCCCCCTCGAGCAGTACTTC	CASSLNRVPPLEQYF
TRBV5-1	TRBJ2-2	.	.	TGCGCCAGCAGCTTGGAGGGGATCACCGGGGAGCTGTTTTTT	CASSLEGITGELFF
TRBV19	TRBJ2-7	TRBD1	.	TGTGCCAGTAGTATGAAAAACCGGGACAGGGCCTACGAGCAGTACTTC	CASSMKNRDRAYEQYF
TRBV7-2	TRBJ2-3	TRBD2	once	TGTGCCAGCAGCTTAAATGGAGCGGGAGTGGGGGAAGGGCAGTATTTT	CASSLNGAGVGEGQYF
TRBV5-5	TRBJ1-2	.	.	TGTGCCAGCAGCTTGGCCCCCGGGGAGAACTATGGCTACACCTTC	CASSLAPGENYGYTF
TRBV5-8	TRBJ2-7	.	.	TGTGCCAGCAGCTTGGCCGGGGTAGGATCCTACGAGCAGTACTTC	CASSLAGVGSYEQYF
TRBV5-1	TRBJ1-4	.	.	TGCGCCAGCAGCTTGTACGGGTCAACTAATGAAAAACTGTTTTTT	CASSLYGSTNEKLFF
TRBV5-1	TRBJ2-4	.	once	TGCGCCAGCAGCTTGGAAGTTGGCCAAAACATTCAGTACTTC	CASSLEVGQNIQYF
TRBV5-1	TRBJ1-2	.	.	TGCGCCAGCAGCTTTCACAGGGATGGCTACACCTTC	CASSFHRDGYTF
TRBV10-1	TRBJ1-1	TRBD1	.	TGCGCCAGCAGTGAAGCCGGACAGGGAGCAGCTTTCTTT	CASSEAGQGAAFF
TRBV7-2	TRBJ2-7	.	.	TGTGCCAGCAGCTTAGCAGGTCGTGGTTACGAGCAGTACTTC	CASSLAGRGYEQYF
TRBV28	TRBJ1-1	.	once	TGTGCCAGCAGTTCGACCCGAGCGGGGTTCGCTGAAGCTTTCTTT	CASSSTRAGFAEAFF
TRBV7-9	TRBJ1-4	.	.	TGTGCCAGCAGCTACAGGTCAACTAATGAAAAACTGTTTTTT	CASSYRSTNEKLFF
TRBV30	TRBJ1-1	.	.	TGTGCCTGGAGATTTTCGTCCGGAGCTTTCTTT	CAWRFSSGAFF
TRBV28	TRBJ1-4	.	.	TGTGCCAGCAGTTTAGGACGGGGGAATGGGGAAAAACTGTTTTTT	CASSLGRGNGEKLFF
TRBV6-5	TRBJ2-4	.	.	TGTGCCAGCAGGGGGGGGCTAGCCAAAAACATTCAGTACTTC	CASRGGLAKNIQYF
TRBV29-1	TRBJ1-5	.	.	TGCAGCGTTGCGGCAGGGGTCAATCAGCCCCAGCATTTT	CSVAAGVNQPQHF
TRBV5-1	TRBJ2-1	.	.	TGCGCCAGCAGCCCGGCGGCTGTGGCTACGGATGAGCAGTTCTTC	CASSPAAVATDEQFF
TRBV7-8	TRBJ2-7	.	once	TGTGCCAGCAGCCCCCAGAGGGGCGGGCCAAGACACGAGCAGTACTTC	CASSPQRGGPRHEQYF
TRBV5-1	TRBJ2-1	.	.	TGCGCCAGCAGTATTGAGACTTACAATGAGCAGTTCTTC	CASSIETYNEQFF
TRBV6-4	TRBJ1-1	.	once	TGTGCCAGCAGGGCTTGGACGGTGAACACTGAAGCTTTCTTT	CASRAWTVNTEAFF
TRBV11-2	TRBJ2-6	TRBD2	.	TGTGCCAGCAGCCCAGTCGGGGGGGCGTCGTCTGGGGCCAACGTCCTGACTTTC	CASSPVGGASSGANVLTF
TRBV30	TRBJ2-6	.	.	TGTGCCTGGAGCGACGGCTCTGGGGCCAACGTCCTGACTTTC	CAWSDGSGANVLTF
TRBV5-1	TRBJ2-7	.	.	TGCGCCAGCAGCTTGGCCGGAGGGGCAAGGTCCTACGAGCAGTACTTC	CASSLAGGARSYEQYF
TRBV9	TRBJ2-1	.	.	TGTGCCAGCAGCGTAGGCGGGAACCCGCTCAATGAGCAGTTCTTC	CASSVGGNPLNEQFF
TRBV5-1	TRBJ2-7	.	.	TGCGCCAGCAGCTTGCAAGGACACCTCTACGAGCAGTACTTC	CASSLQGHLYEQYF
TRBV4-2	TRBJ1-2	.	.	TGTGCCAGCAGCTTAGCCCAGACTGGGTTGGGTGGCTACACCTTC	CASSLAQTGLGGYTF
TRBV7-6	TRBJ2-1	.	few	TGTGCCAGCAGCTTAGGGGGGCCAAGCTCCTACAATGAGCAGTTCTTC	CASSLGGPSSYNEQFF
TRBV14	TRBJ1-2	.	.	TGTGCCAGCAGCCAAGACCGACAGGCCTTTGGGGGCTACACCTTC	CASSQDRQAFGGYTF
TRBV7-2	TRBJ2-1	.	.	TGTGCCAGCAGCCCCCCGAGGGGAGGTGGGGACAATGAGCAGTTCTTC	CASSPPRGGGDNEQFF